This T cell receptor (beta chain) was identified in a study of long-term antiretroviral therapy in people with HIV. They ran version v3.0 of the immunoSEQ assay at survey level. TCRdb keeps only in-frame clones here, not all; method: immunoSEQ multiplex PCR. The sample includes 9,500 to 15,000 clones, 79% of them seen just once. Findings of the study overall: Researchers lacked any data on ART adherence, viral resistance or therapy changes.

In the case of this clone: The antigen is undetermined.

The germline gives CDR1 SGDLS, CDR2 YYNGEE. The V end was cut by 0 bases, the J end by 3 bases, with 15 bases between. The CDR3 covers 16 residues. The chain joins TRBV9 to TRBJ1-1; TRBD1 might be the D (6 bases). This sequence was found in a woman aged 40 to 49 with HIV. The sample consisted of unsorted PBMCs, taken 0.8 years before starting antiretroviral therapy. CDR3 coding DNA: TGTGCCAGCAGCGTAGCAATACAGGGTCAGGACACTGAAGCTTTCTTT. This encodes CASSVAIQGQDTEAFF.